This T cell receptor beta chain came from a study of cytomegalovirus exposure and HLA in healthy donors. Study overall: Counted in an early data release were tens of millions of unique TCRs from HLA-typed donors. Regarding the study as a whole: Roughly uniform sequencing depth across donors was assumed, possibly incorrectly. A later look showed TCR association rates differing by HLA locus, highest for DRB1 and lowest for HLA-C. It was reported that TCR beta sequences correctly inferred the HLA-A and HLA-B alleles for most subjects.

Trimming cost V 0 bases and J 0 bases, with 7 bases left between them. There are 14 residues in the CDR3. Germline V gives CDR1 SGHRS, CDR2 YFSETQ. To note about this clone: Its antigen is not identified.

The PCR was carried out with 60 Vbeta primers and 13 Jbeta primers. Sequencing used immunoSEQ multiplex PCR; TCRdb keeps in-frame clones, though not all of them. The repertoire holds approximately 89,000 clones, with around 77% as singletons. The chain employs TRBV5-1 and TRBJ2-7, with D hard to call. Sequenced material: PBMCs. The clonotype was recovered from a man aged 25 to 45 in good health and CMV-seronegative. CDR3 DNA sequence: TGCGCCAGCAGCTTGGGCGGCAACTCCTACGAGCAGTACTTC. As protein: CASSLGGNSYEQYF.